This T cell receptor (beta chain) was retrieved from a study of blood T cell repertoires in COVID-19 (dated by TCRdb to between 2020 and 2021). Some background on the complete study: Samples from collaborators originated in the United States, Italy and Spain and spanned both the acute and convalescent phases of COVID-19. The material from the prospective study consisted of cDNA or gDNA derived from T cells, B-cell-depleted T cells, or PBMCs. Nearly every sample came with metadata listing a de-identified subject ID, COVID-19 status, age in years and sex. Deeply sampled blood TCRbeta repertoires from subjects exposed to, actively infected with, or recovered from COVID-19 were included in the dataset. HLA class I and class II types, where available, came from metadata supplied by the sample provider rather than from assay-based typing. Samples were obtained from the ongoing ImmuneRACE study (first 160 participants) and from about 1,300 subjects provided by 6 global collaborators. The repertoires were released in a freely available public database intended as a resource for research on the immune response to SARS-CoV-2.

Trimming removed 4 bases from V and 5 bases from J, leaving 24 bases between the germline ends. CDR3 length: 18 amino acids, cysteine to phenylalanine. This entry keeps only the CDR3 DNA: 54 bases, framed from base 1. From the germline V gene, CDR1 is SGHVS and CDR2 is FQNEAQ. The full study reports these points: How much clinical and demographic metadata was included differed by source and by participant, and the metadata was provided uncurated.

As to this clone: What antigen it recognizes has not been identified. Base qualities are not provided; no much larger clone lies one nucleotide away.

Another Seattle source contributed samples from volunteer blood donors who had recovered from COVID-19. Whole blood was collected in K2EDTA tubes by collaborating institutions according to the institutions' own protocols. Collaborator samples were shipped for TCRbeta analysis as frozen whole blood, isolated PBMCs, or DNA extracted from either sample type. TCRbeta CDR3 regions were amplified from genomic DNA by means of the immunoSEQ Assay, a bias-controlled multiplex PCR. The paper's processing steps were these. The number of nucleated cells in each sample was estimated by amplification of reference gene primers within the assay. Sequence reads were collapsed and filtered to measure the absolute abundance of every unique TCRbeta CDR3 rearrangement. For each sample, productive Simpson clonality was calculated by taking the square root of Simpson's diversity index across productive rearrangements. The source is immuneACCESS, and TCRdb retained only in-frame sequences with V and J called. Part of the clones is not carried over; for the studies checked, unresolved V genes explain less than half of this, and the remainder is unexplained. D and trimming come from the DNA, and the V and J calls and clone size come from that table. Present in this sample are some 220,000 clones, about 80% of which were seen just once. More than 2.5% of the sample is held by the ten biggest clonotypes.

The rearranged chain carries TRBV7-8 and TRBJ2-1; the best D guess is TRBD2, with 6 bases matching. The TCR comes from a woman between 25 and 40 years old who had recovered from COVID-19. The sequenced sample consisted of peripheral blood. The CDR3 region: CASSYNAPMAGYHNEQFF. The sequence in DNA is TGTGCCAGCAGCTATAACGCCCCCATGGCGGGATACCACAATGAGCAGTTCTTC.